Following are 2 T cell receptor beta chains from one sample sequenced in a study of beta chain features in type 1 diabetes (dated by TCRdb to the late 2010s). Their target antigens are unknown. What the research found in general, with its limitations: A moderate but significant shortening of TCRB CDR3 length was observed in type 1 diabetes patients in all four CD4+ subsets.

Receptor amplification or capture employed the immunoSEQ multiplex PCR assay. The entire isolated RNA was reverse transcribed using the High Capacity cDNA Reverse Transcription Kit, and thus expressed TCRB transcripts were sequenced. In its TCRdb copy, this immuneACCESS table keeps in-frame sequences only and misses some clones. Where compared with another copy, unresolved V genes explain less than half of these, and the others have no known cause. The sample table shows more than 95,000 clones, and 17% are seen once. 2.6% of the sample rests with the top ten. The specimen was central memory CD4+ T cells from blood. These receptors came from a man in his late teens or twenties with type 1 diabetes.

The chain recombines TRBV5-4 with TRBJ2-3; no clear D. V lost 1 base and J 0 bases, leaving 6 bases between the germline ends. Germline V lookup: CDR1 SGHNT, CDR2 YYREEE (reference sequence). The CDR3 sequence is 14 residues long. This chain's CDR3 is CASSLSTSTDTQYF. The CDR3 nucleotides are TGTGCCAGCAGCTTGTCAACCAGCACAGATACGCAGTATTTT.

Written as DNA, the CDR3 is TGTGCCAGCAGCTCCTGGACCGAGGGTGAGCAGTTCTTC. Translating gives CASSSWTEGEQFF. The chain recombines TRBV7-2 with TRBJ2-1; weak D call: TRBD2 (5 bases). The V and J ends lost 4 bases and 9 bases respectively, with 13 bases between them. The CDR3 is 13 residues long. The germline CDR1 and CDR2 sequences are SGHTA and FQGNSA.